Listed below are T cell receptor beta chains from one sample, sequenced in a study of blood T cell repertoires in COVID-19. Data came from immunoSEQ multiplex PCR; TCRdb stores just in-frame clones and leaves some out. Among over 20,000 clones, about 91% were seen once, and the ten largest hold 15% to 20%. Sequencing used peripheral blood. These TCRs come from a man aged 65 to 79 with acute or convalescent COVID-19. CDR3s include the opening cysteine and the closing phenylalanine or tryptophan. D genes are given only for firm matches. Size values are once, few and many counts, or a class for expanded clones, and some rows have none.

TGTGCCAGCAGCCAGGAGCGGGGGGTCTCCTACGAGCAGTACTTC,CASSQERGVSYEQYF,.,TRBV3-1/TRBV3-2,TRBD2,TRBJ2-7
TGTGCCAGCTCGCCGGGACAGGGTATACACGAGCAGTACTTC,CASSPGQGIHEQYF,.,TRBV18,TRBD1,TRBJ2-7
TGTGCCAGCAGCCCCCGACTAGCGGGAGGGCCGACAGATACGCAGTATTTT,CASSPRLAGGPTDTQYF,.,TRBV7-9,TRBD2,TRBJ2-3
TGTGCCAGCAGCCACGGACTGAGCACAGATACGCAGTATTTT,CASSHGLSTDTQYF,.,TRBV3-1/TRBV3-2,.,TRBJ2-3
TGTGCCAGCAGGCCTACAGGGGGGAATGAGCAGTTCTTC,CASRPTGGNEQFF,.,TRBV2,TRBD1,TRBJ2-1
TGTGCCAGCAGTTTTTTACAGGGGGCGGGGCAGCCCCAGCATTTT,CASSFLQGAGQPQHF,.,TRBV6-2/TRBV6-3,TRBD1,TRBJ1-5
TGTGCCATCAGTGAGTCATTACTAGCGGGAGGGGACAATGAGCAGTTCTTC,CAISESLLAGGDNEQFF,.,TRBV10-3,TRBD2,TRBJ2-1
TGTGCCAGTAGTATAGAAGAGACTAGCGGGAGGAACATTCAGTACTTC,CASSIEETSGRNIQYF,.,TRBV19,TRBD2,TRBJ2-4
TGTGCCAGCAGTTGGACAGGGGGCGGTCAGCCCCAGCATTTT,CASSWTGGGQPQHF,.,TRBV6-2/TRBV6-3,TRBD1,TRBJ1-5
TGTGCCAGCAGCTTATCTAGGGGGGGCCCCAGCACAGATACGCAGTATTTT,CASSLSRGGPSTDTQYF,.,TRBV7-2,.,TRBJ2-3
TGTGCCATCAGCGAGGGGGCAGGGGGCTTTAATTCACCCCTCCACTTT,CAISEGAGGFNSPLHF,.,TRBV10-3,TRBD1,TRBJ1-6
TGTGCCAGCAGGACATCCCTAGCGGGAGAGGTAAGAGGCGATGAGCAGTTCTTC,CASRTSLAGEVRGDEQFF,.,TRBV2,TRBD2,TRBJ2-1
TGTGCCAGCAGCTTATATGGCACAAACTATGGCTACACCTTC,CASSLYGTNYGYTF,.,TRBV7-3,.,TRBJ1-2
TGTGCTAGTGTGCCGGGACAGGGGGGTGTTGCTTTTCAGCCCCAGCATTTT,CASVPGQGGVAFQPQHF,.,TRBV12-5,TRBD1,TRBJ1-5
TGTGCCAGCAGCCAGGAATATACTACCTACGAGCAGTACTTC,CASSQEYTTYEQYF,.,TRBV3-1/TRBV3-2,.,TRBJ2-7
TGTGCCAGCTCACCAGGGACAGGGGGCCAATACGAGCAGTACTTC,CASSPGTGGQYEQYF,.,TRBV18,TRBD1,TRBJ2-7
TGTGCCAGCAGCCCCCAACAGGGGCCTTACGAGCAGTACTTC,CASSPQQGPYEQYF,.,TRBV7-2,TRBD1,TRBJ2-7
TGTGCCAGCAGCCCGGCTGGTTGGAGCACTGAAGCTTTCTTT,CASSPAGWSTEAFF,.,TRBV6-2/TRBV6-3,.,TRBJ1-1
TGTGCCAGCAGCTTCAACAGGGCCACTGAAGCTTTCTTT,CASSFNRATEAFF,.,TRBV7-2,.,TRBJ1-1
TGTGCCAGCAGCTCCAGCTCAACGGGTAATTCACCCCTCCACTTT,CASSSSSTGNSPLHF,.,TRBV5-5,.,TRBJ1-6
TGTGCCAGCAGTATGGCCAGGGGAGGGGAGCTGTTTTTT,CASSMARGGELFF,.,TRBV7-3,.,TRBJ2-2
TGTGCCACTTCGACCGGGAGGGTTGGCTACACCTTC,CATSTGRVGYTF,.,TRBV18,.,TRBJ1-2
TGTGCCAGCAGCTTAGTTTCAGCCGGAGCCAATCAGCCCCAGCATTTT,CASSLVSAGANQPQHF,.,TRBV7-2,.,TRBJ1-5
TGCGCCAGCCGCCCCGGCAGGGCAGAGAACACTGAAGCTTTCTTT,CASRPGRAENTEAFF,.,TRBV5-1,.,TRBJ1-1
TGTGCCAGCAGCATGGATAGGACAGGTGACCAAGAGACCCAGTACTTC,CASSMDRTGDQETQYF,.,TRBV3-1/TRBV3-2,TRBD1,TRBJ2-5
TGTGCCACCAGTGCGGCTAGCGGGAGTCGGTACAATGAGCAGTTCTTC,CATSAASGSRYNEQFF,once,TRBV24-1,TRBD2,TRBJ2-1
TGTGCCAGCAGCGGACGGGACACATATAACACCGGGGAGCTGTTTTTT,CASSGRDTYNTGELFF,.,TRBV9,.,TRBJ2-2
TGTGCCAGCAGGACTGAACGGGGGAGCACTGAAGCTTTCTTT,CASRTERGSTEAFF,.,TRBV7-2,.,TRBJ1-1
TGTGCCAGCAGCTACACCCGGGAAGAGACCCAGTACTTC,CASSYTREETQYF,.,TRBV7-8,.,TRBJ2-5
TGTGCCAGTAGAGCAGGGTACTATGACTTTAACTATGGCTACACCTTC,CASRAGYYDFNYGYTF,.,TRBV19,.,TRBJ1-2
TGTGCCAGCAGCCCTTGGGACACTTGGATTGTATCACAGCCCCAGCATTTT,CASSPWDTWIVSQPQHF,.,TRBV5-8,.,TRBJ1-5
TGTGCCAGCGTGGACAGTACTTCTTATGGCTACACCTTC,CASVDSTSYGYTF,.,TRBV6-5,.,TRBJ1-2
TGTGCCAGCAGCCATGGACTAGCGGGAGTCGAGCAGTACTTC,CASSHGLAGVEQYF,.,TRBV7-9,TRBD2,TRBJ2-7
TGTGCCAGCAGCTTTGGGACTAGCGGCACAGATACGCAGTATTTT,CASSFGTSGTDTQYF,.,TRBV4-2,TRBD2,TRBJ2-3
TGTGCCACCAGTGATTTCACTAGCGGGAGGGTAACCGGGGAGCTGTTTTTT,CATSDFTSGRVTGELFF,.,TRBV24-1,TRBD2,TRBJ2-2
TGTGCCAGCAGCGTAGGGGGGGTACAGAACACCGGGGAGCTGTTTTTT,CASSVGGVQNTGELFF,once,TRBV9,.,TRBJ2-2
TGCGCCAGCAGCCAAGTCTCGGGGGGAGCGGGCAATCAGCCCCAGCATTTT,CASSQVSGGAGNQPQHF,.,TRBV4-3,.,TRBJ1-5
TGCGCCAGCAGCCCCGATTTAGCGGGTGGTTACAATGAGCAGTTCTTC,CASSPDLAGGYNEQFF,once,TRBV5-1,TRBD2,TRBJ2-1
TGTGCCAGCTCACCAATCGGACAGACGAACACTGAAGCTTTCTTT,CASSPIGQTNTEAFF,.,TRBV18,.,TRBJ1-1
TGTGCCAGCAGCCAAGATTTAGGGGAGGATCAGCCCCAGCATTTT,CASSQDLGEDQPQHF,.,TRBV14,.,TRBJ1-5
TGTGCCAGCAGCTATAACAGGGAAGAGACCCAGTACTTC,CASSYNREETQYF,.,TRBV7-2,.,TRBJ2-5
TGTGCCAGCAGACGAGCGGGAGGGTCCCCAGATACGCAGTATTTT,CASRRAGGSPDTQYF,once,TRBV6-5,TRBD2,TRBJ2-3
TGTGCCAGCCAAGCTCTTGAGACCCAGTACTTC,CASQALETQYF,.,TRBV6-5,.,TRBJ2-5
TGTGCTAGTGGTTTGGCTTTGACGCTTCAGGGGAGCAATCAGCCCCAGCATTTT,CASGLALTLQGSNQPQHF,.,TRBV12-5,.,TRBJ1-5
TGTGCCAGCAGCCCTCGTGGGGGGACTTACACCTACAATGAGCAGTTCTTC,CASSPRGGTYTYNEQFF,.,TRBV7-2,.,TRBJ2-1
TGCGCCAGCAGCTTTGGTAACAGGGATATCTATGAAAAACTGTTTTTT,CASSFGNRDIYEKLFF,.,TRBV5-1,.,TRBJ1-4
TGTGCCAGCAGTTACTCGATAGCGGCTTCCTACAATGAGCAGTTCTTC,CASSYSIAASYNEQFF,.,TRBV6-6,.,TRBJ2-1
TGTGCCAGCAGCTTAGCCTCCTTGAGCAATCAGCCCCAGCATTTT,CASSLASLSNQPQHF,.,TRBV7-2,.,TRBJ1-5
TGTGCCAGCAGCTTAAACCGGGACAGCCACAATGAGCAGTTCTTC,CASSLNRDSHNEQFF,.,TRBV11-2,TRBD1,TRBJ2-1
TGTGCCAGCAGTTCGACAGGTTCCTATGGCTACACCTTC,CASSSTGSYGYTF,.,TRBV6-4,.,TRBJ1-2
TGTGCCAGTAGAAAACAGGGACCGCTTTACAATGAGCAGTTCTTC,CASRKQGPLYNEQFF,.,TRBV19,.,TRBJ2-1
TGTGCCAGCAGTATCGAGCAGGGGGGAGCTGAAGCTTTCTTT,CASSIEQGGAEAFF,.,TRBV7-9,TRBD1,TRBJ1-1
TGTGCCAGTAAGACACTCTCCACAGATACGCAGTATTTT,CASKTLSTDTQYF,.,TRBV19,.,TRBJ2-3
TGCGCCAGCAGCTCGCCCCCCGGACTAGCGGGGATGAACACCGGGGAGCTGTTTTTT,CASSSPPGLAGMNTGELFF,.,TRBV5-1,TRBD2,TRBJ2-2
TGTGCCAGCAGTGGCAAGCGGGGCAGCACAGATACGCAGTATTTT,CASSGKRGSTDTQYF,.,TRBV2,TRBD2,TRBJ2-3
TGCGCCAGCAGCCAAGAATTGGGCCAATATAGCAATCAGCCCCAGCATTTT,CASSQELGQYSNQPQHF,.,TRBV4-3,.,TRBJ1-5
TGTGCCAGCAGCTTAGGCTATCTGAAGGGGCCATCCGATCAGCCCCAGCATTTT,CASSLGYLKGPSDQPQHF,.,TRBV28,.,TRBJ1-5
TGTGCCAGCTCAGAAAACAGAGAAGAGACCCAGTACTTC,CASSENREETQYF,.,TRBV18,.,TRBJ2-5